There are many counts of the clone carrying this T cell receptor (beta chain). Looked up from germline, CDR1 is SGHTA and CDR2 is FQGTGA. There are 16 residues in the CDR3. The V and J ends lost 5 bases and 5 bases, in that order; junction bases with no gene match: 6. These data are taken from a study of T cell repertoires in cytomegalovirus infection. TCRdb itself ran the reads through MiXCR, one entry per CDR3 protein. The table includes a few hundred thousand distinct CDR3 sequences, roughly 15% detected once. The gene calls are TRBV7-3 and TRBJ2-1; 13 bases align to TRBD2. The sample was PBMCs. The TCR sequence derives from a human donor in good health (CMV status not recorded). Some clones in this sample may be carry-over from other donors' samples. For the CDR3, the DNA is TGTGCCAGCAGCCCCACCGGGACTAGCGGGGACAATGAGCAGTTCTTC. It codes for CASSPTGTSGDNEQFF.